This note documents a single TCR beta chain sequence. The sample belongs to a study of patients and donors after allogeneic stem cell transplantation. The CDR3 runs 13 residues. With 5 bases clipped from V and 2 bases from J, the junction kept 3 bases outside the gene matches. Germline V lookup: CDR1 DFQATT, CDR2 SNEGSKA (reference sequence). TCRdb redid the calling of the RT-PCR reads with MiXCR, one entry per CDR3 protein. The sample lists roughly 880,000 distinct CDR3 sequences; approximately 19% were seen once. The sequencing input was blood, either unsorted or a sorted T cell fraction (not recorded which). This clonotype originated in a human donor who was either an allogeneic HSCT recipient or a stem cell or donor lymphocyte infusion donor (not recorded which). It is not recorded whose cells these are; they may come from a transplant donor. V gene TRBV20-1 combines with J gene TRBJ2-7, with 10 bases matching TRBD1. The DNA of the CDR3 is TGCAGTGCTGACGGACAGGGGGCCTACGAGCAGTACTTC. Translation gives CSADGQGAYEQYF.